The TCR beta chain described here comes from a study of blood T cell repertoires in COVID-19. Across the study: T cells, B-cell-depleted T cells, or PBMCs supplied cDNA or gDNA.

Trimming stripped 1 base from V and 8 bases from J, with 17 bases between. CDR1 and CDR2 (germline): SQVTM, ANQGSEA. The CDR3 sequence is 15 residues long. The study drew participants aged roughly 18 to 89 years from some 24 US areas. In the original workflow: Scientists estimated how many nucleated cells there were by amplifying reference gene primers. TCRdb's copy holds only in-frame clones and misses some; the assay was immunoSEQ multiplex PCR. For V, J and clone size, that table is used; D and trimming come from the DNA. The table shows approximately 450,000 clones, with roughly 87% occurring only once.

This sequence originates from a woman in her late teens or twenties with acute COVID-19. The sequencing sample was made of PBMCs or T cells enriched from blood (not recorded which). The V gene is TRBV29-1, the J gene TRBJ1-4, with a weak D call TRBD1 (6 bases). CDR3 region: CSVEVSRGRGEKLFF. CDR3 DNA sequence: TGCAGCGTTGAAGTATCGAGGGGCAGGGGAGAAAAACTGTTTTTT.